This record covers a single T cell receptor beta chain. This clone's antigen is unknown. No much larger clone is present one base from it, and per-base qualities are unavailable. The data were obtained in a study of OX40 agonist ivuxolimab in advanced cancers. Regarding the complete study: Ivuxolimab was an agonistic, fully human IgG2 monoclonal antibody directed against OX40 (CD134), a costimulatory receptor. Intravenous ivuxolimab was administered to patients every 2 weeks at six dose levels: 0.01, 0.1, 0.3, 1.5, 3 and 10 mg/kg. Of the approximately 50 patients in dose escalation, 19 had hepatocellular carcinoma, about 15 had melanoma, 9 had renal cell carcinoma and 9 had head and neck cancer. A male proportion of almost 85% and a mean age of approximately 60 years, ranging from 23 to 79, were recorded for the dose-escalation cohort. Prior anti-PD-1, anti-PD-L1 or anti-CTLA-4 therapy was permitted, and 40% of dose-escalation patients had received checkpoint inhibitors. Three dose-escalation patients achieved partial responses, one with hepatocellular carcinoma and two with cutaneous melanoma. Peripheral TCRbeta sequencing was intended to test whether TCR sequence diversity was altered and clonal T-cell expansion was caused by ivuxolimab. The monotherapy dose-escalation portion (N ≈ 57 patients) of the phase I ivuxolimab trial is reported in the paper. On the study overall, not on this receptor specifically: After ivuxolimab, more expanded clones were found on average in CD8+ T cells than in CD4+ T cells. The antigen specificity of the clonally expanded peripheral T cells was not determined. Low levels of normalized T-cell clonal expansion were also seen in some patients who did not respond. At doses of 0.1 to 3.0 mg/kg, clonal expansion of both CD4+ and CD8+ blood T cells was observed from baseline to week 6. In the 0.1-3.0 mg/kg groups, partial responders were among the patients with the lowest normalized peripheral clonal expansion, particularly in CD8+ T cells.

Genomic DNA was extracted from sorted cells for sequencing of the TCRbeta CDR3 region. TCRbeta CDR3 regions were sequenced using the immunoSEQ Assay. Drawn from immuneACCESS, this table holds only the in-frame rearrangements with V and J called that TCRdb kept. Clones are partly lost; checked studies trace under half to an unresolved V gene and leave the rest unexplained. The sample yields 12,000 or so clones; roughly four fifths were counted once. The top ten clonotypes cover approximately 19% of the sample. The trial excluded patients who had a history of autoimmune disease or who were on systemic immunosuppression. Peripheral blood for TCR sequencing was drawn from every dose cohort at baseline, at cycle 4 day 1 and at cycle 7 day 1. The samples were drawn from a first-in-human, open-label, multicenter phase I dose-escalation trial of ivuxolimab. Adults with locally advanced or metastatic melanoma, renal cell, hepatocellular, or head and neck squamous cell carcinoma were enrolled in the trial. Before TCR sequencing, CD4+ T cells and CD8+ T cells were sorted from peripheral blood as separate populations.

The germline V gene (reference sequence) yields DFQATT for CDR1 and SNEGSKA for CDR2. Counted from cysteine to phenylalanine, this CDR3 has 11 amino acids. Solely the CDR3 DNA is kept, with 33 bases framed from the first base. Trimming costs V 1 base and J 7 bases, and their ends lie 7 bases apart. The chain is assembled from TRBV20-1 and TRBJ2-5; tentative D gene TRBD2, with 5 bases matching. The material was CD4+ or CD8+ T cells sorted from blood, obtained in a trial of the OX40 agonist ivuxolimab. The sequence was collected from an adult with an advanced solid tumor such as melanoma, head and neck, liver or kidney cancer. CDR3 protein: CSARAAGTQYF. In nucleotides, the sequence is TGCAGTGCTAGAGCCGCGGGGACCCAGTACTTC.